Listed below are T cell receptor beta chains from one sample, sequenced in a study of identical twins. TCRdb recomputed calls from the 5' RACE reads with MiXCR, one row per CDR3 protein. In the table there are 1.5 million to 2 million distinct CDR3 sequences, about 30% of which are singletons. Sequencing was done on a sample of cord blood. The receptors were gathered from a newborn girl in good health. Both conserved end residues are part of each CDR3. A D gene is named only where the DNA matches it firmly. A row's size may be missing; if present it is once, few, many or a size class.

TRBV20-1,few,TRBD1,TRBJ1-2,CSARGGQTGGGYTF,TGCAGTGCTAGAGGGGGCCAGACAGGGGGCGGCTACACCTTC
TRBV5-1,-,-,TRBJ2-1,CASRPGERSYNEQFF,TGCGCCAGCAGACCGGGGGAGCGGAGCTACAATGAGCAGTTCTTC
TRBV29-1,-,TRBD2,TRBJ2-3,CSVEGSGGPRDTQYF,TGCAGCGTTGAAGGGTCGGGGGGGCCCAGAGATACGCAGTATTTT
TRBV10-2,few,-,TRBJ2-1,CASSSGPEEFF,TGCGCCAGCAGTTCCGGGCCAGAGGAGTTCTTC
TRBV20-1,-,TRBD2,TRBJ2-2,CSARGTLAGGSNTGELFF,TGCAGTGCTAGAGGGACCTTAGCGGGAGGTTCGAACACCGGGGAGCTGTTTTTT
TRBV5-4,-,TRBD1,TRBJ1-1,CASSQRGRTEAFF,TGTGCCAGCAGCCAAAGGGGGCGCACTGAAGCTTTCTTT
TRBV5-1,many,TRBD1,TRBJ1-1,CASSVRQGNTEAFF,TGCGCCAGCAGCGTTCGACAGGGCAACACTGAAGCTTTCTTT
TRBV7-2,few,-,TRBJ1-6,CASSLAGVNSPLHF,TGTGCCAGCAGCTTGGCAGGCGTAAATTCACCCCTCCACTTT
TRBV20-1,-,-,TRBJ1-2,CSASPGQYGYTF,TGCAGTGCTAGCCCCGGACAATATGGCTACACCTTC
TRBV4-1,-,-,TRBJ2-5,CASSQLWTRETQYF,TGCGCCAGCAGCCAATTGTGGACAAGAGAGACCCAGTACTTC
TRBV12-3/TRBV12-4,many,-,TRBJ2-2,CASSSRTGELFF,TGTGCCAGCAGTTCCCGCACCGGGGAGCTGTTTTTT
TRBV5-1,-,-,TRBJ2-1,CASGLVVGVGNEQFF,TGCGCCAGCGGCTTGGTAGTGGGGGTTGGGAATGAGCAGTTCTTC
TRBV20-1,-,TRBD2,TRBJ2-1,CSAPAGSSYNEQFF,TGCAGTGCCCCAGCGGGGTCTTCCTACAATGAGCAGTTCTTC
TRBV6-5,-,-,TRBJ1-1,CATGRLGTEAFF,TGTGCCACGGGAAGGCTGGGCACTGAAGCTTTCTTT
TRBV6-5,-,TRBD2,TRBJ2-3,CASSYGETSGRREYF,TGTGCCAGCAGTTACGGGGAGACTAGCGGGAGACGGGAGTATTTT
TRBV20-1,once,-,TRBJ2-1,CSARASIASYNEQFF,TGCAGTGCTAGAGCCAGCATAGCTTCCTACAATGAGCAGTTCTTC
TRBV29-1,-,TRBD2,TRBJ2-5,CSVVRGFSGSGNEQYF,TGCAGCGTTGTTCGTGGGTTTAGCGGGAGTGGCAATGAGCAGTACTTC
TRBV3-1,few,-,TRBJ2-2,CASRPRLNTGELFF,TGTGCCAGCCGGCCGCGACTCAACACCGGGGAGCTGTTTTTT
TRBV27,-,TRBD2,TRBJ2-7,CASSSKREARRGYEQYF,TGTGCCAGCAGTTCTAAGCGGGAGGCCCGTCGAGGCTACGAGCAGTACTTC
TRBV19,-,-,TRBJ2-1,CASSSDYEAFF,TGTGCCAGTAGTTCCGACTACGAGGCGTTCTTC
TRBV12-3/TRBV12-4,few,TRBD2,TRBJ2-3,CASTFWGGSGTDTQYF,TGTGCCAGCACTTTCTGGGGCGGGAGTGGGACAGATACGCAGTATTTT
TRBV18,once,TRBD2,TRBJ2-1,CASSPVTSIYNEQFF,TGTGCCAGCTCACCAGTGACTAGCATCTACAATGAGCAGTTCTTC
TRBV11-1,-,-,TRBJ2-5,CASRSSEGSNEQYF,TGTGCCAGCAGATCTAGCGAGGGGAGCAATGAGCAGTACTTC
TRBV28,few,-,TRBJ1-1,CASSSGEAFF,TGTGCCAGCAGTTCCGGGGAAGCTTTCTTT
TRBV7-9,many,-,TRBJ1-2,CASSSDGDGYTF,TGTGCCAGCAGCTCGGACGGTGATGGCTACACCTTC
TRBV20-1,-,-,TRBJ1-1,CSARRGASAFF,TGCAGTGCTAGACGGGGGGCGAGCGCTTTCTTT
TRBV29-1,many,TRBD2,TRBJ2-7,CSVEDPGLAYEQYF,TGCAGCGTTGAAGACCCGGGACTAGCGTACGAGCAGTACTTC
TRBV20-1,-,TRBD1,TRBJ2-5,CSATPRTGVLETQYF,TGCAGTGCTACCCCTCGGACAGGGGTATTAGAGACCCAGTACTTC
TRBV12-3/TRBV12-4,few,-,TRBJ2-6,CASSPTQDPGANVLTF,TGTGCCAGCAGTCCTACGCAAGATCCTGGGGCCAACGTCCTGACTTTC
TRBV11-2,few,TRBD2,TRBJ2-7,CASRLSGGGYNEQYF,TGTGCCAGCAGACTAAGCGGGGGGGGTTACAATGAGCAGTACTTC
TRBV20-1,-,-,TRBJ1-5,CSARRGVEQPQHF,TGCAGTGCTAGAAGGGGGGTGGAACAGCCCCAGCATTTT
TRBV6-1,-,TRBD1,TRBJ1-3,CASSKEKGATGNTIYF,TGTGCCAGCAGCAAAGAAAAGGGGGCAACGGGAAACACCATATATTTT
TRBV6-4,few,-,TRBJ2-3,CASSNGGPADTQYF,TGTGCCAGCAGTAATGGAGGGCCCGCAGATACGCAGTATTTT
TRBV6-5,-,-,TRBJ1-1,CASSYSWKSNTEAFF,TGTGCCAGCAGTTACTCGTGGAAGTCGAACACTGAAGCTTTCTTT
TRBV5-1,-,-,TRBJ2-2,CASSLAGHRSTGELFF,TGCGCCAGCAGCTTGGCCGGACACCGATCGACCGGGGAGCTGTTTTTT
TRBV4-1,-,-,TRBJ2-5,CASSQVPLATQETQYF,TGCGCCAGCAGCCAAGTTCCTCTAGCGACCCAAGAGACCCAGTACTTC
TRBV11-2,-,-,TRBJ1-1,CASSGVRWTEAFF,TGTGCCAGCAGTGGGGTGAGGTGGACTGAAGCTTTCTTT
TRBV6-5,-,-,TRBJ2-3,CASQGCADTQYF,TGTGCCAGCCAGGGGTGTGCAGATACGCAGTATTTT
TRBV29-1,few,TRBD2,TRBJ2-3,CSVYSGGDTQYF,TGCAGCGTTTATAGCGGGGGAGATACGCAGTATTTT
TRBV28,-,-,TRBJ2-4,CASRRGRDKNIQYF,TGTGCCAGTCGTAGGGGCAGGGACAAAAACATTCAGTACTTC
TRBV14,-,-,TRBJ1-6,CASRLQHYNSPLHF,TGTGCCAGCCGGCTGCAGCACTATAATTCACCCCTCCACTTT
TRBV6-5,-,TRBD2,TRBJ2-3,CASRAGLAIADTQYF,TGTGCCAGTCGAGCCGGACTAGCGATTGCAGATACGCAGTATTTT
TRBV20-1,many,-,TRBJ2-7,CSATTPTYEQYF,TGCAGTGCTACGACGCCTACCTACGAGCAGTACTTC
TRBV5-4,few,TRBD1,TRBJ2-1,CASTNQGAGEQFF,TGTGCCAGCACAAACCAGGGGGCTGGTGAGCAGTTCTTC
TRBV20-1,few,-,TRBJ1-5,CSATLGGAGQPQHF,TGCAGTGCCACTCTAGGGGGGGCGGGTCAGCCCCAGCATTTT
TRBV7-6,few,-,TRBJ2-3,CASSSTASSTDTQYF,TGTGCCAGCAGCTCGACAGCTTCTAGCACAGATACGCAGTATTTT
TRBV5-1,many,-,TRBJ2-1,CASSLQGSYNEQFF,TGCGCCAGCAGCTTGCAGGGCTCCTACAATGAGCAGTTCTTC
TRBV4-1,few,TRBD2,TRBJ2-3,CASSRLLAGMITDTQYF,TGCGCCAGCAGCCGTCTACTAGCGGGGATGATCACAGATACGCAGTATTTT
TRBV6-1,few,-,TRBJ1-1,CASTNLGYTEAFF,TGTGCCAGCACTAACCTGGGGTACACTGAAGCTTTCTTT
TRBV29-1,few,TRBD2,TRBJ2-7,CSVKREWAYEQYF,TGCAGCGTAAAGCGGGAGTGGGCCTACGAGCAGTACTTC
TRBV12-3/TRBV12-4,-,-,TRBJ1-2,CASSSKGRGMDGYTF,TGTGCCAGCAGCTCCAAGGGGAGGGGTATGGACGGCTACACCTTC
TRBV20-1,-,TRBD2,TRBJ2-3,CSAHTSGPYGEQYF,TGCAGTGCCCATACTAGCGGTCCATATGGGGAGCAGTATTTT
TRBV28,-,-,TRBJ2-7,CASSLAGEGRSYEQYF,TGTGCCAGCAGTTTAGCAGGAGAGGGACGGAGCTACGAGCAGTACTTC
TRBV7-9,once,TRBD1,TRBJ1-6,CASSSHERQGINSPLHF,TGTGCCAGCAGCTCACACGAAAGACAGGGTATTAATTCACCCCTCCACTTT
TRBV19,few,-,TRBJ2-7,CASSIKEGSYEQYF,TGTGCCAGTAGTATTAAGGAGGGCTCCTACGAGCAGTACTTC
TRBV5-1,many,-,TRBJ2-7,CASSDVSYEQYF,TGCGCCAGCAGCGACGTCTCCTACGAGCAGTACTTC
TRBV20-1,-,TRBD1,TRBJ1-2,CSASLAGQGALNGYTF,TGCAGTGCTAGTTTGGCGGGACAGGGGGCGCTTAATGGCTACACCTTC
TRBV7-9,-,TRBD2,TRBJ2-5,CASTKYETSGLVNELYF,TGTGCCAGCACCAAATACGAGACTAGCGGACTAGTCAATGAGCTGTACTTC
TRBV14,few,TRBD1,TRBJ2-1,CASSHHPGTGEFF,TGTGCCAGCAGCCATCATCCAGGGACAGGGGAGTTCTTC